This TCR beta chain was sequenced for a study of CD4+ T cells in melanoma. General study findings and limits: CD8+ T cell, macrophage and B cell function reportedly correlated with neoantigen-specific CD4+ T cells. Reportedly, melanoma neoantigen-specific CD4+ T cells showed varied differentiation states.

TCRdb keeps only in-frame clones here, not all; method: immunoSEQ multiplex PCR. The sample contains about 16,000 clones, approximately 76% of which appear only once. The CDR3 totals 15 residues. V gave up 0 bases and J gave up 10 bases; unmatched junction bases: 4. The germline V gene has CDR1 MGHRA and CDR2 YSYEKL. Comments on this clone: The target antigen is unknown.

This chain joins TRBV4-1 and TRBJ1-4; 11 bases fit TRBD1. The sequenced material came from cells from a culture (not recorded whether cultured in vitro). The TCR comes from a human donor with melanoma. In nucleotides, the CDR3 is TGCGCCAGCAGCCAAGATGGACAGGGGGCAGGAAAACTGTTTTTT. Its protein is CASSQDGQGAGKLFF.